This record concerns one T cell receptor beta chain sequence. The antigen this receptor binds is unknown. The sample holds no much larger clone one base away, and base qualities are not on file. This specimen belongs to a study of shared clonotypes between healthy human individuals (dated by TCRdb to the early 2020s). In terms of the full investigation: The cohort included three men and a couple of women between 18 and 49 years of age. Per donor, three plates each were used for CD4 naive and CD4 memory, two for CD8 naive, and one for CD8 memory. To estimate repertoire size and how much clonotype sharing occurs between individuals, the study deeply sequenced the blood TCR repertoires of roughly 5 healthy adults. To increase sequencing depth and limit assay-specific biases, different laboratories used diverse techniques to prepare libraries and sequence TCR repertoires. Between about 0.8 and 9 billion PBMCs per donor were obtained by leukapheresis. What the authors observed across the whole study: Estimated clonotype richness was generally larger for naive than for memory subsets. Because the study included a small number of donors, the genetic and exposure-history diversity represented was limited. Pairwise subsampling led to the expectation that sequencing depth would affect the degree of clonotype sharing among donors. Roughly 5% of naive CD4, around 4% of naive CD8, 2% to 2.5% of memory CD4, and over 0.35% of memory CD8 clonotypes were shared across a few donors. Clonotypes shared by all four sorted-subset donors showed higher generation probabilities than non-shared clonotypes. Rarefaction of sorted-subset datasets indicated incomplete sequencing despite the large sequencing depth. Only blood was sampled, and tissue TCR repertoires likely differ from those in blood.

Inclusive of the bounding cysteine and phenylalanine, the CDR3 is 17 residues long. Kept here is only the CDR3 DNA, which spans 51 bases and is read in frame from base 1. Via the germline V gene (reference sequence), CDR1 is GTSNPN and CDR2 SVGIG. The V end loses 5 bases and the J end loses 0 bases, and a stretch of 20 bases separates them. Using the deep immunoSEQ assay, multiplex PCR amplified TCR CDR3 regions from genomic DNA. Extracted genomic DNA from each cell subset was spread evenly across all wells of several immunoSEQ 96-well plates, with each plate serving as a replicate. For sorted subsets, roughly 200 ng of genomic DNA, equivalent to 25,000 to 35,000 T cell genomes, went into each replicate PCR. The purified libraries were quantified using a Qubit 3.0 fluorometer, sized with a Bioanalyzer 2100, and then quantified again using the KAPA Library Quantification kit. Every immunoSEQ 96-well plate was sequenced on a dedicated single-read 150-cycle Illumina NextSeq 550 flow cell. The authors' analysis ran thus. The immunoSEQ output contained only junctional sequences without quality scores, so filtering could not match that applied to full-length reads. Sequences were annotated with PyIR, a Python wrapper for IgBLAST v1.9, using IMGT germline references to assign V/J genes and CDR3. Reads were removed for weak V/J assignments (E-value above 1e-6), missing CDR3, stop codons, out-of-frame junctions, or ambiguous translated residues. V3J clonotypes were defined by identical inferred V gene, J gene, and CDR3 amino acid sequence. Percentage overlap between repertoires was computed as shared unique clonotypes divided by the size of the smaller repertoire. Richness of each repertoire was evaluated using RTK rarefaction, the Chao1 estimator, and Recon v2.1 estimates of unobserved clonotypes. For all TCRbeta clonotypes obtained by the gDNA method from a few donors, generation probabilities were computed with OLGA. TCRdb holds this immuneACCESS table with in-frame rearrangements only. Some clones are missing; in checked studies, unresolved V genes explain under half, and the rest has no known cause. The V and J calls and clone size come from that table; D and trimming were worked out from the DNA. The sample table holds around 2.1 million clones, of which roughly 95% were seen once. Roughly 0.13% of the sample rests with the top ten.

The donors were healthy, HIV-negative adults who had no recently reported acute infections or vaccinations. Every donor was a Caucasian adult living in Nashville, Tennessee, USA. CD4+ T cells were enriched by magnetic negative selection, after which naive cells were positively selected on CD45RA and the negative fraction was taken as the memory subset. Blood was collected by leukapheresis, and PBMCs were isolated by Ficoll-Histopaque density gradient centrifugation and then cryopreserved in liquid nitrogen vapor phase. Analytical flow cytometry was used to check the purity and quantity of each magnetically sorted T cell population. Genomic DNA was isolated from each sorted fraction and quantified by UV absorbance on a Nanodrop 2000c.

The origin of this receptor is a man between 18 and 29 years old in good health. The V gene is TRBV30 and the J gene is TRBJ1-3, with the D gene uncertain. Input material: naive CD4+ T cells sorted from blood. Read against the paper, the sample's cell subset or site label means: CD45RA+ positively selected. CDR3 sequence: CAWGRLTLSSSGNTIYF. The nucleotide sequence is given as TGTGCCTGGGGCCGGCTGACACTCTCTTCCTCTGGAAACACCATATATTTT. With all but the CDR3 taken from the reference TRBV30 and TRBJ1-3 genes, the full variable domain is: SQTIHQWPATLVQPVGSPLSLECTVEGTSNPNLYWYRQAAGRGLQLLFYSVGIGQISSEVPQNLSASRPQDRQFILSSKKLLLSDSGFYLCAWGRLTLSSSGNTIYFGEGSWLTVV.